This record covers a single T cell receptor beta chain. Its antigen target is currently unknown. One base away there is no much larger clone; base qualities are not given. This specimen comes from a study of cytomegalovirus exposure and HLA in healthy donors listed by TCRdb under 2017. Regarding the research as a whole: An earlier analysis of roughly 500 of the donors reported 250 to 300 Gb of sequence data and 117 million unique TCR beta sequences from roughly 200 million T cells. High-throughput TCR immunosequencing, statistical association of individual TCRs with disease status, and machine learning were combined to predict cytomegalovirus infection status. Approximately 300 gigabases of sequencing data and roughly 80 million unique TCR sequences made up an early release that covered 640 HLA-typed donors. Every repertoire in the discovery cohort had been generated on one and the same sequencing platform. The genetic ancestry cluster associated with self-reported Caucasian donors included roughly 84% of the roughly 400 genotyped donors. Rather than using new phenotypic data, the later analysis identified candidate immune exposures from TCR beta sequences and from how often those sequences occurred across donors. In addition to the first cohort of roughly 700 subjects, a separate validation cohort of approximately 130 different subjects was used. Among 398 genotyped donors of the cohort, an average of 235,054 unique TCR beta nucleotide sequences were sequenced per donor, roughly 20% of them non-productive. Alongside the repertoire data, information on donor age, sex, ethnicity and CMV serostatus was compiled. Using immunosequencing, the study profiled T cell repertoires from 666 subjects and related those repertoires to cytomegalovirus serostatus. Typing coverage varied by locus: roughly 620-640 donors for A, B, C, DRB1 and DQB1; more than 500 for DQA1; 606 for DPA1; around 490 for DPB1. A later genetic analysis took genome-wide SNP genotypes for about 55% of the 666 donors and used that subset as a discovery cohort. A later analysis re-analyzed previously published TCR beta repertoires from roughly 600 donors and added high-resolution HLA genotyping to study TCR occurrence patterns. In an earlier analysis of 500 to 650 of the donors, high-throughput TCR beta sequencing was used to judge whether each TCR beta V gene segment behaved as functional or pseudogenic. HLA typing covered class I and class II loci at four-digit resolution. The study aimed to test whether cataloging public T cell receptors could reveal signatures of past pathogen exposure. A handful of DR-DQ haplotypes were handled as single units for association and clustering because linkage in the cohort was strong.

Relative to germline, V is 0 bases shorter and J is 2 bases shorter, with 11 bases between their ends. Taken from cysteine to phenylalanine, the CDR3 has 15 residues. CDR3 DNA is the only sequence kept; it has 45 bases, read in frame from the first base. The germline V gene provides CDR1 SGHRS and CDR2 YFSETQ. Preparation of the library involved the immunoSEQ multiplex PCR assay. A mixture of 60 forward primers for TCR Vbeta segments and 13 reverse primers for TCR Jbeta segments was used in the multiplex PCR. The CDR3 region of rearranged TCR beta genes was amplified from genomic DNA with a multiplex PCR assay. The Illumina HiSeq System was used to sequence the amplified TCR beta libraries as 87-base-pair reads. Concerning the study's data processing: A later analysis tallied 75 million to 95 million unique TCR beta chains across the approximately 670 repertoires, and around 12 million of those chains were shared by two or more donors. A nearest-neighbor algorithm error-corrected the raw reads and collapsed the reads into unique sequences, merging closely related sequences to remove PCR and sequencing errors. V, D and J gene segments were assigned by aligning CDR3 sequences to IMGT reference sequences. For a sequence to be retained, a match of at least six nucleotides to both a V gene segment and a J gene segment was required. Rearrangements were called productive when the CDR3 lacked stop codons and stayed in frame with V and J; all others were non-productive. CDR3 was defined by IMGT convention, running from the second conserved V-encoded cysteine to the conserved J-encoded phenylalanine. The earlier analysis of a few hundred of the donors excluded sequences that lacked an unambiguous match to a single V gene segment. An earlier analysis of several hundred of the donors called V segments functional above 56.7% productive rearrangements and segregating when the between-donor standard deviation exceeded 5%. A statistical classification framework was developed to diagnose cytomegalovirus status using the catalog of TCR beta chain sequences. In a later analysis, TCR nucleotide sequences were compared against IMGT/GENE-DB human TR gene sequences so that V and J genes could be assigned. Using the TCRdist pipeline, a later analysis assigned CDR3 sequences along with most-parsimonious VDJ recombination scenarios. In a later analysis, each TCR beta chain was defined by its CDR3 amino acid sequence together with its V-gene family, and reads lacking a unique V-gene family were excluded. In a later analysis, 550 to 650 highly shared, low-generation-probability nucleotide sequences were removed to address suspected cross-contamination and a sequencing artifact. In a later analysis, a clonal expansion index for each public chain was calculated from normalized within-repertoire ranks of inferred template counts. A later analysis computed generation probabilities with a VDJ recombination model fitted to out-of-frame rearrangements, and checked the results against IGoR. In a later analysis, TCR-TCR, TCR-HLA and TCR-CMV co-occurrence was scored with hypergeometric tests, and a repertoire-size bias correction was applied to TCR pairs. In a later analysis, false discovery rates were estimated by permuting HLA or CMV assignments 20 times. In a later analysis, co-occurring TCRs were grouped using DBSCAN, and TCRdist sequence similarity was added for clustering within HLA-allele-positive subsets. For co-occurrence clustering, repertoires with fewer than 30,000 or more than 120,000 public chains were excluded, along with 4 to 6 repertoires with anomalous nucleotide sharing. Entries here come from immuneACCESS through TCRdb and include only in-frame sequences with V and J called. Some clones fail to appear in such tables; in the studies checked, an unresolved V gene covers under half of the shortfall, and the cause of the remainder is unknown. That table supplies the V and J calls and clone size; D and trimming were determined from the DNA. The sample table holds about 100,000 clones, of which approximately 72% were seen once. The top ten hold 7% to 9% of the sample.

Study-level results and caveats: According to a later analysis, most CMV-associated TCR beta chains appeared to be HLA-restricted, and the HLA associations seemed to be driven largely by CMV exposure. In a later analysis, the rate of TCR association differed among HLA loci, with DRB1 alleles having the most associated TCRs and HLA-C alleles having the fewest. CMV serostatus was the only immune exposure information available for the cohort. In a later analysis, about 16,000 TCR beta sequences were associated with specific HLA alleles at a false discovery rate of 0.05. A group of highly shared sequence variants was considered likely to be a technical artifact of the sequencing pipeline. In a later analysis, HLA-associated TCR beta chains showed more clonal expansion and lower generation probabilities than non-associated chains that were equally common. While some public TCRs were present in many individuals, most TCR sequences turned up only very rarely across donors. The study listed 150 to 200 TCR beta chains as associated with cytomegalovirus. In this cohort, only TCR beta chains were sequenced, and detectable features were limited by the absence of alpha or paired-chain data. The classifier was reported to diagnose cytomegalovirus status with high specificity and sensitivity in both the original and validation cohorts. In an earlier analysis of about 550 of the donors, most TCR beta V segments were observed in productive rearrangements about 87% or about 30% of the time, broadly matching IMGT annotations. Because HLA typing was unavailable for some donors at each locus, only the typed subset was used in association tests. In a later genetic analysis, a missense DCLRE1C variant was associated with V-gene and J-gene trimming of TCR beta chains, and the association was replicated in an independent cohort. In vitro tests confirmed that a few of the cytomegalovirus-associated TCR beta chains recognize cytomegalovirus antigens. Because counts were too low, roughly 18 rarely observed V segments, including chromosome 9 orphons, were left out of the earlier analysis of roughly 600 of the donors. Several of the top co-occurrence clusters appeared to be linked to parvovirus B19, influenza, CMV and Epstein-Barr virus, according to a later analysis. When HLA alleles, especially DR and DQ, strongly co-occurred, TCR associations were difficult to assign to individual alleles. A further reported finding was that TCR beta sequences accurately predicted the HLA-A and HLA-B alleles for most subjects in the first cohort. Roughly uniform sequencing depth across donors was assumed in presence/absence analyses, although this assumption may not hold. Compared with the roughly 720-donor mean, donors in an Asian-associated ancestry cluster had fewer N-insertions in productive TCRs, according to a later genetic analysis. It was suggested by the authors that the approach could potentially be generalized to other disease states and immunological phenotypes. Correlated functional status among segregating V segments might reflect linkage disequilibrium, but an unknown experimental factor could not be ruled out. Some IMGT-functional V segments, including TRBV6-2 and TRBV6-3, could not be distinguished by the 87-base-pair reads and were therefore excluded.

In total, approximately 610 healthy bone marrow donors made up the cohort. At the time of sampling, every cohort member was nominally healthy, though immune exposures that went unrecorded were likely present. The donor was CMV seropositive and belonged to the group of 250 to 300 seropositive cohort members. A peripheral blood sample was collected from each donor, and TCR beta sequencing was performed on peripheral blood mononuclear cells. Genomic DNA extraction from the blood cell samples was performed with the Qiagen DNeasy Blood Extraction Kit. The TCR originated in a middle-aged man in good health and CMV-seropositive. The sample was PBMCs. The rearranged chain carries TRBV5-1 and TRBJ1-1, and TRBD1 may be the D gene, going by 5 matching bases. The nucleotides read TGCGCCAGCAGCTTGGAAGGTCAGGGAAACACTGAAGCTTTCTTT. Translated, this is CASSLEGQGNTEAFF. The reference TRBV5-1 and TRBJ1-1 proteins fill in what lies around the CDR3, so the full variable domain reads KAGVTQTPRYLIKTRGQQVTLSCSPISGHRSVSWYQQTPGQGLQFLFEYFSETQRNKGNFPGRFSGRQFSNSRSEMNVSTLELGDSALYLCASSLEGQGNTEAFFGQGTRLTVV.